The T cell receptor beta chain described here comes from a study of T cells after yellow fever vaccination. Study-level points and caveats: Only a minor proportion of clonotypes was detected across both CD4 and CD8 compartments.

As regards this clonotype: The antigen is not known.

The study made its TCR cDNA through 5'RACE template switching. That step introduced a universal primer site along with UMIs. Using its own MiXCR run on the 5' RACE reads, TCRdb lists one record per CDR3 protein. This table holds hundreds of thousands of distinct CDR3 sequences, roughly 14% found once. The receptor comes from a man under 40 who received the YFV17D yellow fever vaccine. The source was PBMCs, collected on the day of the yellow fever booster vaccination.

The CDR3: CATVAVPTDTQYF. The DNA of the CDR3 is TGTGCCACCGTAGCGGTCCCCACAGATACGCAGTATTTT. The chain uses TRBV10-3 and TRBJ2-3; D perhaps matches TRBD2 (6 bases). This CDR3 comprises 13 residues. Trimming removed 10 bases at V and 2 bases at J, with 13 bases between. The germline V gene has CDR1 ENHRY and CDR2 SYGVKD.